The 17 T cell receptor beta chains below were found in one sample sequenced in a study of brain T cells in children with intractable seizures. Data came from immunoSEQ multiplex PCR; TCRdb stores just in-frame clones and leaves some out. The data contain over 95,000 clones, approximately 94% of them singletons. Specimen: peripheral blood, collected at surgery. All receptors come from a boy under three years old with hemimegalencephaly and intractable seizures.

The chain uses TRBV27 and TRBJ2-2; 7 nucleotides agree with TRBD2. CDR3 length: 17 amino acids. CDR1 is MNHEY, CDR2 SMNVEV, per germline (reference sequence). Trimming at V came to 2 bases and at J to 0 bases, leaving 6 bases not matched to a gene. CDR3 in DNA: TGTGCCAGCAGTTTAGCGGGGCTAGCGGCGAACACCGGGGAGCTGTTTTTT. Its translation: CASSLAGLAANTGELFF.

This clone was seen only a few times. This chain's CDR3 is CASSSSSGSYEQYF. DNA of the CDR3: TGTGCCAGCAGCTCCTCTAGCGGGAGCTACGAGCAGTACTTC. This sequence joins TRBV7-9 and TRBJ2-7, with 10 bases aligning to TRBD2. CDR1 is SEHNR, CDR2 FQNEAQ, per germline (reference sequence). The V gene end was trimmed by 4 bases and the J gene end by 3 bases; junction bases not matched to a gene: 3. The CDR3 has 14 residues.

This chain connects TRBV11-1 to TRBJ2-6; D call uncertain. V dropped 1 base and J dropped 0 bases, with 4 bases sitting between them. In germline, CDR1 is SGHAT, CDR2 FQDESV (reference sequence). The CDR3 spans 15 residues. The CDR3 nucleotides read TGTGCCAGCAGCTTAGGGGGCTCTGGGGCCAACGTCCTGACTTTC. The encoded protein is CASSLGGSGANVLTF.

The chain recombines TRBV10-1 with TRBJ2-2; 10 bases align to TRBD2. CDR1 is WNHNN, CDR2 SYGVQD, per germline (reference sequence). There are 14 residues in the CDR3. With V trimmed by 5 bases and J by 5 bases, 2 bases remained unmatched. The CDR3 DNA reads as TGCGCCAGCAGTAAACTAGCGGGGACCGGGGAGCTGTTTTTT. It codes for CASSKLAGTGELFF.

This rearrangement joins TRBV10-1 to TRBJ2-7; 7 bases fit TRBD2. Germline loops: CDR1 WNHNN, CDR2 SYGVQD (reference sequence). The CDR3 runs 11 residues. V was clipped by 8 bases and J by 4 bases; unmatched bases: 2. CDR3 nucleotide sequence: TGCGCCAGCGGGAGGGGATACGAGCAGTACTTC. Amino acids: CASGRGYEQYF.

This chain's CDR3 is CASSGAGISYNEQFF. The CDR3 DNA reads as TGTGCCAGCAGCGGAGCCGGCATCTCCTACAATGAGCAGTTCTTC. The rearrangement links TRBV9 to TRBJ2-1; D not certain. V was cut by 3 bases and J by 0 bases, with 10 bases left in between. The CDR3 length is 15 residues. Germline values: CDR1 SGDLS, CDR2 YYNGEE.

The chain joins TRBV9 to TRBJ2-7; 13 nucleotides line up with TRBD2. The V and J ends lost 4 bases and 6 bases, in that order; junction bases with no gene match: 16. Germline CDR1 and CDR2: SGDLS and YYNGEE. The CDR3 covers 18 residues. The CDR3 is CASSPPLGTSGVLGEQYF. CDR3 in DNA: TGTGCCAGCAGCCCCCCCTTGGGGACTAGCGGGGTTTTGGGCGAGCAGTACTTC. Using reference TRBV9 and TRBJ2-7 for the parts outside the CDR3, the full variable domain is DSGVTQTPKHLITATGQRVTLRCSPRSGDLSVYWYQQSLDQGLQFLIQYYNGEERAKGNILERFSAQQFPDLHSELNLSSLELGDSALYFCASSPPLGTSGVLGEQYFGPGTRLTVT.

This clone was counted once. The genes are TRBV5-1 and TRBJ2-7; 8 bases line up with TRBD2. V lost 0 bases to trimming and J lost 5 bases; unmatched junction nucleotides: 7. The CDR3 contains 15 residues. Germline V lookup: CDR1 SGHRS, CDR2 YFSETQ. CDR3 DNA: TGCGCCAGCAGCTTGGTTCCGGGAGGGCCGAACGAGCAGTACTTC. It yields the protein CASSLVPGGPNEQYF.

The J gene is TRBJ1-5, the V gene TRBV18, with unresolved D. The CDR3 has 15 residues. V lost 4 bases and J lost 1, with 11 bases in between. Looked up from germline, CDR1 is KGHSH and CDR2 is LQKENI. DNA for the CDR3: TGTGCCAGCTCACTTGAGGGAGGGAGCAATCAGCCCCAGCATTTT. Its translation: CASSLEGGSNQPQHF.

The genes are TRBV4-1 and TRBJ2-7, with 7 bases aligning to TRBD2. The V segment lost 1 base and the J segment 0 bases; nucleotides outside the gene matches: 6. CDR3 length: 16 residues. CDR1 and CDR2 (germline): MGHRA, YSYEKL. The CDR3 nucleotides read TGCGCCAGCAGCCAAGGTTGGGGGACTACCTCCTACGAGCAGTACTTC. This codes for CASSQGWGTTSYEQYF.

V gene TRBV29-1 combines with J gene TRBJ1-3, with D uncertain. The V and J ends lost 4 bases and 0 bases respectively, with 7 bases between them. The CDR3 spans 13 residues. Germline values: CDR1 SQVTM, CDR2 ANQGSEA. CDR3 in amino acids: CSVGGSSGNTIYF. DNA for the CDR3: TGCAGCGTTGGCGGCAGCTCTGGAAACACCATATATTTT.

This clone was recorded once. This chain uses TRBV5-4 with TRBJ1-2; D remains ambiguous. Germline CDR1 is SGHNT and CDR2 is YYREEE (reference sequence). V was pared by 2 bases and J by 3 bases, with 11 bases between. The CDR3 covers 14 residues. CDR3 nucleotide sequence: TGTGCCAGCAGCTTTGAGGATGTGGACTATGGCTACACCTTC. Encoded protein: CASSFEDVDYGYTF. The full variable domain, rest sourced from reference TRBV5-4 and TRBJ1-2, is ETGVTQSPTHLIKTRGQQVTLRCSSQSGHNTVSWYQQALGQGPQFIFQYYREEENGRGNFPPRFSGLQFPNYSSELNVNALELDDSALYLCASSFEDVDYGYTFGSGTRLTVV.

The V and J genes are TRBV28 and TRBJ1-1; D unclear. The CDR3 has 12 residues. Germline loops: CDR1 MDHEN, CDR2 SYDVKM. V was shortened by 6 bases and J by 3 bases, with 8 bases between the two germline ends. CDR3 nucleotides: TGTGCCAGCAGGCTGCTTGACACTGAAGCTTTCTTT. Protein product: CASRLLDTEAFF.

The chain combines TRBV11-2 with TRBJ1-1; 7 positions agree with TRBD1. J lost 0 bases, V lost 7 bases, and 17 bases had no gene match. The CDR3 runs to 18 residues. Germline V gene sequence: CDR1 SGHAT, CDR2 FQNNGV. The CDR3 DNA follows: TGTGCCAGCAAGTCGACCGGGACAGTCAGCGTGTTGAACACTGAAGCTTTCTTT. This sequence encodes CASKSTGTVSVLNTEAFF.

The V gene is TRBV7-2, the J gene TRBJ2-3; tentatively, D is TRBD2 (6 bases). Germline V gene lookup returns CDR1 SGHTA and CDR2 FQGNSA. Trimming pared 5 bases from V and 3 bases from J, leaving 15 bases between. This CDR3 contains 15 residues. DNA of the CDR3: TGTGCCAGCAGCCCACAATTGAGCGGGACAGATACGCAGTATTTT. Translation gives CASSPQLSGTDTQYF.

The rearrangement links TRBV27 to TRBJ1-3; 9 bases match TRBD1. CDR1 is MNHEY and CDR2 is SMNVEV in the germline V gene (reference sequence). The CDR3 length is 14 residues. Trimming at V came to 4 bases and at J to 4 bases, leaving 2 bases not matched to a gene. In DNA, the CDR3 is TGTGCCAGCAGTTCCGGGACAGGGGGAAACACCATATATTTT. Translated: CASSSGTGGNTIYF.

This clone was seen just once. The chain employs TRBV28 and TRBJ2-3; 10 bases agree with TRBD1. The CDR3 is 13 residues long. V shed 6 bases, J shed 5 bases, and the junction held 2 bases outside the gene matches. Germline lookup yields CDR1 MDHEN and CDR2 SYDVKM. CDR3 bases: TGTGCCAGCAGCCGGGACAGGGGAGATACGCAGTATTTT. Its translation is CASSRDRGDTQYF.